This T cell receptor beta chain originates from a study of blood T cell repertoires in COVID-19. Study in general: The United States, Italy and Spain supplied acute and convalescent COVID-19 samples.

This CDR3 has 17 amino acids. V dropped 5 bases and J dropped 1; count of bases not matched to a gene: 13. The germline gives CDR1 SNHLY, CDR2 FYNNEI. In the authors' methods: Amplified reference gene primers provided the basis for estimating nucleated cell counts. Libraries were prepared by immunoSEQ multiplex PCR; TCRdb keeps only in-frame clonotypes and omits some of them. That table gives V, J and clone size, and the DNA gave D and trimming. The data show about 140,000 clones, with over 60% seen just once and around 14% held by the top ten. Sequencing used peripheral blood. This sequence originates from an elderly man with acute or convalescent COVID-19. The V gene is TRBV2, the J gene TRBJ1-1; 7 bases map to TRBD1. Here the CDR3 reads CASSHRQTGTANTEAFF. The CDR3 DNA sequence: TGTGCCAGCAGTCACCGCCAGACCGGGACAGCGAACACTGAAGCTTTCTTT.